This T cell receptor beta chain was sequenced in a study of T-cell reconstitution after alpha-beta-depleted transplantation in children. Findings of the study overall: Some patients' high day-60 TCRbeta diversity was attributed to recipient cells surviving conditioning. The origin of alpha-beta T cells about two months after transplant was reportedly several hundred expanded graft clones. At one year after transplant, newly produced T cells mostly accounted for T-cell counts and diversity.

Trimming pared 1 base from V and 4 bases from J, leaving 10 bases between. The CDR3 length is 14 residues. A TCRbeta library incorporating unique molecular identifiers was prepared. TCRdb recomputed calls from the PCR reads with MiXCR, one row per CDR3 protein. The data hold hundreds of thousands of distinct CDR3 sequences, with approximately 15% observed a single time. Points on this clonotype: Its specificity is not known.

The V and J genes are TRBV12-3 or TRBV12-4 and TRBJ1-1, with D unclear. The sample was PBMCs, mostly from graft donor cells, taken 360 days after TCRalphabeta/CD19-depleted stem cell transplant. This clonotype originated in a male patient younger than 18 who had a stem cell transplant for acute lymphoblastic leukemia, so the T cells may come from the graft donor. Here the CDR3 DNA reads TGTGCCAGCAGTTTAGGAGGGATAGGCACTGAAGCTTTCTTT. It is translated as CASSLGGIGTEAFF.